The rows below give T cell receptor beta chains drawn from one sample of a study of blood T cell repertoires in COVID-19. Libraries were prepared by immunoSEQ multiplex PCR; TCRdb keeps only in-frame clonotypes and omits some of them. The top ten clones hold around 7% of a sample with 170,000 or so clones, around 77% of them seen once. The sample was peripheral blood. These receptors originate from an older man with active or convalescent COVID-19. CDR3s include the opening cysteine and the closing phenylalanine or tryptophan. D genes are given only for firm matches. Clone sizes are given selectively: once, few, many, or a class where the clone is expanded.

.	TRBD1	TRBV2	TRBJ2-2	CASSTGVSETGELFF	TGTGCCAGCAGCACAGGGGTTAGTGAAACCGGGGAGCTGTTTTTT
.	.	TRBV7-2	TRBJ2-5	CASSYRRGTETQYF	TGTGCCAGCAGTTATCGAAGGGGTACGGAGACCCAGTACTTC
.	.	TRBV6-2/TRBV6-3	TRBJ1-4	CASSYSIGQTTNEKLFF	TGTGCCAGCAGTTACTCGATAGGACAGACAACTAATGAAAAACTGTTTTTT
once	TRBD1	TRBV10-2	TRBJ2-2	CASRQTGESGELFF	TGCGCCAGCAGGCAGACAGGGGAGAGCGGGGAGCTGTTTTTT
once	.	TRBV7-6	TRBJ1-2	CASSSTPGLGYTF	TGTGCCAGCAGCTCGACCCCAGGTTTAGGCTACACCTTC
.	TRBD1	TRBV29-1	TRBJ2-7	CSGLGQGAQGEQYF	TGCAGCGGTCTAGGACAGGGGGCGCAGGGCGAGCAGTACTTC
.	.	TRBV5-1	TRBJ2-3	CASSLDSPGPDTQYF	TGCGCCAGCAGCTTGGATAGCCCCGGCCCAGATACGCAGTATTTT
few	.	TRBV18	TRBJ2-1	CASSPPGAGVYNEQFF	TGTGCCAGCTCACCACCGGGGGCGGGGGTATACAATGAGCAGTTCTTC
few	.	TRBV27	TRBJ1-1	CASSLWGGSTEAFF	TGTGCCAGCAGTTTATGGGGGGGAAGCACTGAAGCTTTCTTT
once	.	TRBV5-1	TRBJ2-2	CASSSDRGNTGELFF	TGCGCCAGCAGCTCCGACCGGGGGAACACCGGGGAGCTGTTTTTT
.	TRBD2	TRBV19	TRBJ2-1	CASSIAAGAPLGEQFF	TGTGCCAGTAGTATTGCTGCGGGAGCCCCTCTGGGTGAGCAGTTCTTC
.	TRBD1	TRBV4-1	TRBJ1-2	CASSQDGTGTRGYTF	TGCGCCAGCAGCCAAGACGGGACAGGCACTAGGGGCTACACCTTC
few	.	TRBV11-3	TRBJ2-3	CASSPRGMGTDTQYF	TGTGCCAGCAGCCCTAGGGGCATGGGGACAGATACGCAGTATTTT
.	TRBD1	TRBV6-2/TRBV6-3	TRBJ1-4	CASSRDRRSNNEKLFF	TGTGCCAGCAGCCGGGACAGGAGATCAAATAATGAAAAACTGTTTTTT
.	.	TRBV2	TRBJ2-7	CASSTTRSEQYF	TGTGCCAGCAGTACGACTAGGAGCGAGCAGTACTTC
.	.	TRBV14	TRBJ1-1	CASSQARDPGMAFF	TGTGCCAGCAGCCAAGCTCGCGATCCAGGTATGGCTTTCTTT
.	TRBD1	TRBV5-1	TRBJ2-2	CASSFTLTGAGELFF	TGCGCCAGCAGCTTTACCTTAACAGGGGCCGGGGAGCTGTTTTTT
.	TRBD1	TRBV30	TRBJ1-3	CAWTGTDSGNTIYF	TGTGCCTGGACTGGGACAGACTCTGGAAACACCATATATTTT
.	.	TRBV6-8	TRBJ1-5	CASGMQGWVETETDQPQHF	TGTGCCAGCGGGATGCAGGGATGGGTGGAGACGGAGACGGATCAGCCCCAGCATTTT
.	TRBD1	TRBV6-6	TRBJ1-4	CASNRDRANEKLFF	TGTGCCAGCAACCGGGACAGGGCAAATGAAAAACTGTTTTTT
.	.	TRBV18	TRBJ1-5	CASSPSAGARAGQPQHF	TGTGCCAGCTCACCCTCCGCGGGGGCGCGGGCGGGTCAGCCCCAGCATTTT
.	TRBD2	TRBV6-5	TRBJ2-5	CASRSYAGGPETQYF	TGTGCCAGTCGCTCGTATGCGGGGGGGCCAGAGACCCAGTACTTC
.	.	TRBV15	TRBJ2-7	CATSRGPQGSHYEQYF	TGTGCCACCAGCAGAGGCCCCCAGGGGAGCCACTACGAGCAGTACTTC
few	.	TRBV9	TRBJ1-6	CASSVRGSPYNSPLHF	TGTGCCAGCAGCGTAAGGGGAAGCCCCTATAATTCACCCCTCCACTTT
.	.	TRBV29-1	TRBJ1-1	CSVEEDTEAFF	TGCAGCGTTGAGGAGGACACTGAAGCTTTCTTT
few	TRBD1	TRBV19	TRBJ2-6	CASSLSGTGRAGANVLTF	TGTGCCAGTAGTCTCTCCGGGACAGGGCGCGCTGGGGCCAACGTCCTGACTTTC
.	TRBD2	TRBV18	TRBJ2-2	CASSPGLAGTGELFF	TGTGCCAGCTCACCGGGACTAGCGGGAACCGGGGAGCTGTTTTTT
few	.	TRBV5-5	TRBJ1-1	CASSLKYSVMNTEAFF	TGTGCCAGCAGCTTGAAGTATTCAGTTATGAACACTGAAGCTTTCTTT
few	TRBD1	TRBV9	TRBJ2-3	CASSPRAGGTDTQYF	TGTGCCAGCAGCCCCCGGGCAGGGGGTACAGATACGCAGTATTTT
.	TRBD2	TRBV9	TRBJ2-7	CASSESSGSSYEQYF	TGTGCCAGCAGCGAATCTAGCGGGAGCTCCTACGAGCAGTACTTC
.	.	TRBV9	TRBJ1-5	CASSVGGQGDQPQHF	TGTGCCAGCAGCGTAGGTGGGCAGGGTGATCAGCCCCAGCATTTT
.	TRBD1	TRBV11-2	TRBJ1-1	CASSPGQGRTEAFF	TGTGCCAGCAGCCCGGGACAGGGAAGGACTGAAGCTTTCTTT
.	TRBD1	TRBV7-2	TRBJ2-7	CASNPRGGQIYEQYF	TGTGCCAGCAACCCGCGAGGGGGACAGATCTACGAGCAGTACTTC
once	.	TRBV29-1	TRBJ1-1	CSVRSGVEAFF	TGCAGCGTCCGTTCGGGAGTTGAAGCTTTCTTT
.	TRBD2	TRBV5-1	TRBJ2-1	CASSAGLASYNEQFF	TGCGCCAGCAGCGCGGGACTAGCTAGCTACAATGAGCAGTTCTTC
.	.	TRBV7-3	TRBJ2-2	CASSSQGAPYTGELFF	TGTGCCAGCAGCTCCCAGGGTGCCCCTTACACCGGGGAGCTGTTTTTT
.	.	TRBV9	TRBJ2-3	CASSVEGRGDTQYF	TGTGCCAGCAGCGTAGAAGGGAGGGGGGATACGCAGTATTTT
.	.	TRBV5-1	TRBJ1-4	CASSDQGSTNEKLFF	TGCGCCAGCAGCGATCAGGGGTCAACTAATGAAAAACTGTTTTTT
.	.	TRBV5-8	TRBJ1-1	CASSGGGYMNTEAFF	TGTGCCAGCTCCGGGGGGGGCTACATGAACACTGAAGCTTTCTTT
.	.	TRBV20-1	TRBJ2-7	CSASALYEQYF	TGCAGTGCTAGTGCCCTTTACGAGCAGTACTTC
.	TRBD1	TRBV7-2	TRBJ1-1	CASSSTRGNTEAFF	TGTGCCAGCAGCTCTACCAGGGGGAATACTGAAGCTTTCTTT
once	.	TRBV25-1	TRBJ1-2	CASSEPTANYGYTF	TGTGCCAGCAGTGAACCCACAGCTAACTATGGCTACACCTTC
.	.	TRBV25-1	TRBJ2-2	CASSEFTGTGELFF	TGTGCCAGCAGTGAATTTACGGGAACCGGGGAGCTGTTTTTT
.	.	TRBV9	TRBJ1-1	CASSYQGISEAFF	TGTGCCAGCAGCTACCAGGGTATTTCTGAAGCTTTCTTT
.	.	TRBV11-2	TRBJ2-1	CASSFLRGFNEQFF	TGTGCCAGCAGCTTCCTCAGGGGATTCAATGAGCAGTTCTTC
.	TRBD1	TRBV30	TRBJ1-6	CAWTSGGVPPLHF	TGTGCCTGGACGTCAGGGGGCGTTCCACCCCTCCACTTT
.	TRBD2	TRBV7-9	TRBJ2-1	CASSSGLAGVNEQFF	TGTGCCAGCAGCTCCGGACTAGCGGGAGTTAATGAGCAGTTCTTC
few	.	TRBV2	TRBJ1-2	CARSPSPFGFTDAYGYTF	TGTGCCAGATCCCCAAGCCCTTTCGGTTTCACAGACGCCTATGGCTACACCTTC
once	.	TRBV18	TRBJ2-5	CASSPSLETQYF	TGTGCCAGCTCACCATCTTTAGAGACCCAGTACTTC
.	.	TRBV30	TRBJ2-5	CAWSVLSKETQYF	TGTGCCTGGAGTGTACTGTCTAAAGAGACCCAGTACTTC
.	.	TRBV5-6	TRBJ2-7	CASSSPDAGPPYEQYF	TGTGCCAGCAGCTCGCCCGATGCGGGGCCTCCCTACGAGCAGTACTTC
.	TRBD1	TRBV24-1	TRBJ2-5	CATIDTSPGQGVPYGETQYF	TGTGCCACCATCGACACCTCCCCGGGACAGGGGGTTCCTTATGGAGAGACCCAGTACTTC
once	.	TRBV5-6	TRBJ2-3	CASSLGGSGDTQYF	TGTGCCAGCAGCTTGGGTGGGAGTGGAGATACGCAGTATTTT
few	.	TRBV6-1	TRBJ1-2	CASSEAAGLSGYTF	TGTGCCAGCAGTGAAGCGGCAGGGTTAAGTGGCTACACCTTC
.	.	TRBV4-3	TRBJ1-3	CASSQEGGEGNTIYF	TGCGCCAGCAGCCAAGAGGGGGGGGAAGGAAACACCATATATTTT
.	.	TRBV3-1/TRBV3-2	TRBJ2-5	CASSQRNRGGGETQYF	TGTGCCAGCAGCCAAAGGAACAGGGGGGGCGGAGAGACCCAGTACTTC